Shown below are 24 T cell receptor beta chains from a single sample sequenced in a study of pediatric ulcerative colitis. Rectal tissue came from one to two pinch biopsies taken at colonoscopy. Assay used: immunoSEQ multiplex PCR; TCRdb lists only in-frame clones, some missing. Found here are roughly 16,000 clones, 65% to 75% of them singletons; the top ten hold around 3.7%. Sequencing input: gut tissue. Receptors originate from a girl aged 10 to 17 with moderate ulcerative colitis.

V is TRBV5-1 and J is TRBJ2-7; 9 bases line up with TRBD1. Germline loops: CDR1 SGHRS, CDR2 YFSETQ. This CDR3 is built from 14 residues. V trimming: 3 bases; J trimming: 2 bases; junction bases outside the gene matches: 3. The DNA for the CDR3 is TGCGCCAGCAGCTGGACAGGGGAAACCTACGAGCAGTACTTC. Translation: CASSWTGETYEQYF.

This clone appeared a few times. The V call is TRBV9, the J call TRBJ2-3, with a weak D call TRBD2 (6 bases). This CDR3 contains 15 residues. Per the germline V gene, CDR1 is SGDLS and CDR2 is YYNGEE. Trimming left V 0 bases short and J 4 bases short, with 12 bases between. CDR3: CASSVGRVGSDTQYF. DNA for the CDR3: TGTGCCAGCAGCGTAGGGAGGGTAGGATCAGATACGCAGTATTTT.

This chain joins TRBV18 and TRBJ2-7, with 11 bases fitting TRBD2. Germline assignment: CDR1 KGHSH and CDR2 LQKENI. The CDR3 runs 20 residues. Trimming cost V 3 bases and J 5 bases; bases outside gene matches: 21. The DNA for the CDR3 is TGTGCCAGCTCACCGCCGAATCGACCAATAGCGGGAGGGCCTTCCCACGAGCAGTACTTC. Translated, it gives CASSPPNRPIAGGPSHEQYF.

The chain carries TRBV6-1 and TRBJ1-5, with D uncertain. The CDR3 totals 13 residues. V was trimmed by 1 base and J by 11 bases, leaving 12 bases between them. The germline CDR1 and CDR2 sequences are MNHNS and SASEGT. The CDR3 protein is CASSEVGRTSQHF. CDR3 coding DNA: TGTGCCAGCAGTGAAGTGGGCAGGACGTCCCAGCATTTT.

The CDR3 sequence is CASSYWTREGEQYF. The CDR3 DNA is TGTGCCAGCAGTTACTGGACTAGGGAGGGCGAGCAGTACTTC. V is TRBV6-5 and J is TRBJ2-7; 7 nucleotides align to TRBD2. After removal of 1 base from V and 6 bases from J, the junction contained 6 bases not matched to a gene. CDR1 MNHEY and CDR2 SVGAGI come from the germline V gene. The CDR3 sequence is 14 residues long.

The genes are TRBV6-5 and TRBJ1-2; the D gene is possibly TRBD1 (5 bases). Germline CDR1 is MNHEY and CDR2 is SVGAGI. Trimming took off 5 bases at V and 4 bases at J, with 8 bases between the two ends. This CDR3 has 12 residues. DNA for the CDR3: TGTGCCAGCAGTCAGGGCTTCTATGGCTACACCTTC. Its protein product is CASSQGFYGYTF.

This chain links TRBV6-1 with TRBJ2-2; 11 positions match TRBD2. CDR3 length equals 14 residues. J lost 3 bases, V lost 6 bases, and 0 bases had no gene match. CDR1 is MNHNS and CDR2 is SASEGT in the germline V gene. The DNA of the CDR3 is TGTGCCAGCAGGGGACTAGCGGACACCGGGGAGCTGTTTTTT. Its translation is CASRGLADTGELFF.

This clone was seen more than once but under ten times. In DNA form, the CDR3 reads TGTGCCAGCAGTGAAGCGCTATCGACGTCAGGGTATGGCTACACCTTC. It encodes CASSEALSTSGYGYTF. The chain joins TRBV2 to TRBJ1-2; D might be TRBD1 (5 bases). The CDR3 covers 16 residues. Germline V CDR1 and CDR2: SNHLY, FYNNEI. Trimming pared 0 bases from V and 5 bases from J, leaving 16 bases between. The whole variable domain, remainder taken from reference TRBV2 and TRBJ1-2, is EPEVTQTPSHQVTQMGQEVILRCVPISNHLYFYWYRQILGQKVEFLVSFYNNEISEKSEIFDDQFSVERPDGSNFTLKIRSTKLEDSAMYFCASSEALSTSGYGYTFGSGTRLTVV.

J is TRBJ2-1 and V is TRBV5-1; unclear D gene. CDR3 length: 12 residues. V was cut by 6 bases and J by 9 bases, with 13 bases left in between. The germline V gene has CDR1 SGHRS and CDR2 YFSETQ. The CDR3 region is CASTQSSSEQFF. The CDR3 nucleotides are TGCGCCAGCACGCAGTCTAGTAGTGAGCAGTTCTTC.

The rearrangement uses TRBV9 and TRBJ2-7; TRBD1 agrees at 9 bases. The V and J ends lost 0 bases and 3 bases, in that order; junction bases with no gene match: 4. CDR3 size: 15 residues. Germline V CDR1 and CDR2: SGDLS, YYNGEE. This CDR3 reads CASSVGYRGLYEQYF. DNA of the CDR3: TGTGCCAGCAGCGTAGGTTACAGGGGGCTCTACGAGCAGTACTTC. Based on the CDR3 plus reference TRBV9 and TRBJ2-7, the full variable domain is DSGVTQTPKHLITATGQRVTLRCSPRSGDLSVYWYQQSLDQGLQFLIQYYNGEERAKGNILERFSAQQFPDLHSELNLSSLELGDSALYFCASSVGYRGLYEQYFGPGTRLTVT.

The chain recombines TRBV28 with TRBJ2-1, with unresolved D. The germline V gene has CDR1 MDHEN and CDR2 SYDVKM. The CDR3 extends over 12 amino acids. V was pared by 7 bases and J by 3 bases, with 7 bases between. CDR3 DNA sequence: TGTGCCAGCAAATTCGGCTACAATGAGCAGTTCTTC. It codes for CASKFGYNEQFF.

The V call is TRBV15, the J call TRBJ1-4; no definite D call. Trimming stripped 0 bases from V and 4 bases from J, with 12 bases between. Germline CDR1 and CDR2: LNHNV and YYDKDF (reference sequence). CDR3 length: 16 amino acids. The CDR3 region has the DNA TGTGCCACCAGCAGAGAAATGTCCGGGATTAATGAAAAACTGTTTTTT. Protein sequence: CATSREMSGINEKLFF.

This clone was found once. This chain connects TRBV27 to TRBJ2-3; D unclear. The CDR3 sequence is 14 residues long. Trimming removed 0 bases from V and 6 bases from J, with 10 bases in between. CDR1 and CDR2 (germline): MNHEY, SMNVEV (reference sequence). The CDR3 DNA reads TGTGCCAGCAGTTTATCTCTCGAAGTGGATACGCAGTATTTT. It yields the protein CASSLSLEVDTQYF.

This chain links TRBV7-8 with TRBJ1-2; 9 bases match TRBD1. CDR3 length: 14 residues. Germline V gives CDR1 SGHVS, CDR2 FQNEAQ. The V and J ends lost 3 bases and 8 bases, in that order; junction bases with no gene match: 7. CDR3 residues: CASSLGTGGRGYTF. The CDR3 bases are TGTGCCAGCAGCTTGGGAACAGGGGGCAGGGGCTACACCTTC.

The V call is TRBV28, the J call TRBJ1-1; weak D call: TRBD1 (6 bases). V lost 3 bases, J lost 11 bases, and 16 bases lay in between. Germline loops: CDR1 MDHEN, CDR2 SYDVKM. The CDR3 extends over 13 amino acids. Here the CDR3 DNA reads TGTGCCAGCAGTTTGGGGGCCTTCAGGAGGGCTTTCTTT. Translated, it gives CASSLGAFRRAFF.

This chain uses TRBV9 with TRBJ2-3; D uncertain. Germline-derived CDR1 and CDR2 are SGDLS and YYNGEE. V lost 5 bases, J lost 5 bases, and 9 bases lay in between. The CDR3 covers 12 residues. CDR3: CASSKERDTQYF. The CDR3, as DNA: TGTGCCAGCAGTAAAGAGAGAGATACGCAGTATTTT.

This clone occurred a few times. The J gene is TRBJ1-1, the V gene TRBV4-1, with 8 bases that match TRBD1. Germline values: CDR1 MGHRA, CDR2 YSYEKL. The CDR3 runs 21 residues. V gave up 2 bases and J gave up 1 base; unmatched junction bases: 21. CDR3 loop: CASSQRWTVKGSTGANTEAFF. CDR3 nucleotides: TGCGCCAGCAGCCAACGCTGGACCGTTAAGGGTTCGACAGGGGCGAACACTGAAGCTTTCTTT.

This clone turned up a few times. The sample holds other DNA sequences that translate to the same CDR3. As DNA, the CDR3 is TGTGCCAGTAGTCCGGGACTAGCGGGAGGGACCTCCTACGAGCAGTACTTC. Translated, it gives CASSPGLAGGTSYEQYF. The rearrangement joins TRBV19 to TRBJ2-7; 16 bases are shared with TRBD2. The germline CDR1 and CDR2 sequences are LNHDA and SQIVND (reference sequence). The CDR3 is 17 residues long. V lost 5 bases to trimming and J lost 0 bases; unmatched junction nucleotides: 4.

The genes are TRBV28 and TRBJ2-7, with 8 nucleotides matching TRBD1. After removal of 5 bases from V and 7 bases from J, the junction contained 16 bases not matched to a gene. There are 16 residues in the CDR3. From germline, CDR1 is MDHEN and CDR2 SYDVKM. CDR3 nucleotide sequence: TGTGCCAGCAGTCTTTTCTCCGGGACAGGAGCTGGAGAGCAGTACTTC. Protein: CASSLFSGTGAGEQYF.

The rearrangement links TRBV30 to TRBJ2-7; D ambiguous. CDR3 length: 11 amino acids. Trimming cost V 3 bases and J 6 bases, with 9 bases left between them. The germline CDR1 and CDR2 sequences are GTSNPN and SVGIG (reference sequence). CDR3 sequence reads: CAWSTAVEQYF. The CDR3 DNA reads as TGTGCCTGGAGCACCGCAGTCGAGCAGTACTTC.

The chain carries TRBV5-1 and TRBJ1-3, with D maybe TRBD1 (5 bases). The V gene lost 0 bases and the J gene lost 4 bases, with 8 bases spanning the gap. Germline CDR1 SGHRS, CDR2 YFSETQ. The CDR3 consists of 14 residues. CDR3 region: CASSLEGSGNTIYF. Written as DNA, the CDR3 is TGCGCCAGCAGCTTGGAGGGGTCCGGAAACACCATATATTTT.

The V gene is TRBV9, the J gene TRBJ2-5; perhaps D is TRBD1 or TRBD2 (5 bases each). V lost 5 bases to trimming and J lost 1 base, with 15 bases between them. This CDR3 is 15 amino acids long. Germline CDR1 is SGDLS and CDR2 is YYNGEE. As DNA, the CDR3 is TGTGCCAGCAGGCCGGGCTCGGGGCTCCAAGAGACCCAGTACTTC. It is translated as CASRPGSGLQETQYF.

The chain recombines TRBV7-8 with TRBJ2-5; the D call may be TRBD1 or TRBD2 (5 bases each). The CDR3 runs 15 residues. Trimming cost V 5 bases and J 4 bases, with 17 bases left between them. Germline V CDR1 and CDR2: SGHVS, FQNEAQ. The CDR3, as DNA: TGTGCCAGCAGCCGTACCGGGGCGATGGGAGAGACCCAGTACTTC. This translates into CASSRTGAMGETQYF. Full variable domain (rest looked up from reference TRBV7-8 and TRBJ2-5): GAGVSQSPRYKVAKRGQDVALRCDPISGHVSLFWYQQALGQGPEFLTYFQNEAQLDKSGLPSDRFFAERPEGSVSTLKIQRTQQEDSAVYLCASSRTGAMGETQYFGPGTRLLVL.

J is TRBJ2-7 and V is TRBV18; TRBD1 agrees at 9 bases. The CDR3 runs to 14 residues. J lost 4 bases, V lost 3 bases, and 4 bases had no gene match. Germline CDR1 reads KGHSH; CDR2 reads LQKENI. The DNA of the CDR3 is TGTGCCAGCTCACCGGGACAGGGTTTGTACGAGCAGTACTTC. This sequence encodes CASSPGQGLYEQYF.